This is a list of T cell receptor beta chains from one sample in a study of long-term antiretroviral therapy in people with HIV. The table came from immunoSEQ multiplex PCR; TCRdb's copy has only in-frame clones and leaves some out. The sample has approximately 35,000 clones, around 94% seen once. The sample was unsorted PBMCs, taken 4.1 years after starting antiretroviral therapy. These receptors were obtained from a woman in her 50s with HIV. Both conserved end residues are part of each CDR3. A D gene is named only where the DNA matches it firmly. The size of a clone is reported for some rows only, either as once, few or many, or as a class for expanded clones.

clone_size	v_call	d_call	j_call	cdr3_aa	cdr3_nt
few	TRBV19	NA	TRBJ2-7	CASSMGGYEQYF	TGTGCCAGTAGTATGGGCGGCTACGAGCAGTACTTC
NA	TRBV6-1	NA	TRBJ2-5	CASSDPVPETQYF	TGTGCCAGCAGTGATCCAGTCCCCGAGACCCAGTACTTC
NA	TRBV7-8	TRBD1	TRBJ2-2	CASSLEQGSYSGELFF	TGTGCCAGCAGCTTAGAACAGGGGAGTTACAGCGGGGAGCTGTTTTTT
NA	TRBV28	TRBD2	TRBJ2-5	CASNQRGGLGTQYF	TGTGCCAGCAACCAACGGGGGGGCCTTGGTACCCAGTACTTC
NA	TRBV14	NA	TRBJ2-3	CASSHSTDTQYF	TGTGCCAGCAGCCATTCTACAGATACGCAGTATTTT
NA	TRBV4-1	NA	TRBJ2-7	CASSQDGRGRNEQYF	TGCGCCAGCAGCCAAGACGGCAGGGGCAGGAACGAGCAGTACTTC
NA	TRBV5-4	NA	TRBJ1-4	CASSLAAEPATNEKLFF	TGTGCCAGCAGCTTGGCGGCAGAGCCTGCAACTAATGAAAAACTGTTTTTT
NA	TRBV5-4	TRBD1	TRBJ1-6	CASSLQTGDHSPLHF	TGTGCCAGCAGCTTACAGACAGGGGATCACTCACCCCTCCACTTT
NA	TRBV7-8	TRBD2	TRBJ2-1	CASMGGDLWNEQFF	TGTGCCAGCATGGGGGGGGACCTGTGGAATGAGCAGTTCTTC
NA	TRBV29-1	NA	TRBJ1-2	CSVEGQGAGYTF	TGCAGCGTTGAAGGGCAGGGAGCCGGCTACACCTTC
NA	TRBV4-1	NA	TRBJ1-3	CASSQDAGFSGNTIYF	TGCGCCAGCAGCCAAGATGCCGGTTTCTCTGGAAACACCATATATTTT
NA	TRBV6-6	NA	TRBJ1-5	CASSYSVLGPQHF	TGTGCCAGCAGTTACTCGGTCTTAGGGCCCCAGCATTTT
NA	TRBV11-3	TRBD2	TRBJ2-5	CASSSRGGGDQETQYF	TGTGCCAGCAGCTCCCGGGGCGGGGGGGACCAAGAGACCCAGTACTTC
NA	TRBV14	NA	TRBJ2-1	CASSKRLGGTDEQFF	TGTGCCAGCAGCAAGCGTTTAGGCGGTACTGATGAGCAGTTCTTC
NA	TRBV5-8	TRBD1	TRBJ2-1	CASSSLGTGYNEQFF	TGTGCCAGCAGCTCCTTAGGGACAGGGTACAATGAGCAGTTCTTC
NA	TRBV6-1	NA	TRBJ2-3	CASSEEWPTDTQYF	TGTGCCAGCAGTGAAGAGTGGCCAACAGATACGCAGTATTTT
once	TRBV5-4	TRBD1	TRBJ1-4	CASSLDRTGTEKLFF	TGTGCCAGCAGCTTGGATCGGACAGGGACTGAAAAACTGTTTTTT
NA	TRBV9	TRBD2	TRBJ2-1	CASSVGLAGDNEQFF	TGTGCCAGCAGCGTAGGGCTAGCGGGCGACAATGAGCAGTTCTTC
NA	TRBV5-1	TRBD1	TRBJ2-7	CASSLGQGVSYEQYF	TGCGCCAGCAGCTTGGGACAGGGGGTGTCCTACGAGCAGTACTTC
NA	TRBV9	TRBD1	TRBJ1-1	CASSKETGWNTEAFF	TGTGCCAGCAGCAAGGAGACAGGGTGGAACACTGAAGCTTTCTTT
NA	TRBV29-1	NA	TRBJ2-7	CSVGDLYEQYF	TGCAGCGTTGGGGACCTATACGAGCAGTACTTC
NA	TRBV7-2	TRBD2	TRBJ2-3	CASSHPRDRLAGSDTQYF	TGTGCCAGCAGTCACCCTAGGGACCGCCTAGCGGGGTCGGATACGCAGTATTTT
NA	TRBV30	NA	TRBJ2-3	CAWSEGGSTDTQYF	TGTGCCTGGAGTGAGGGCGGGAGCACAGATACGCAGTATTTT
NA	TRBV5-1	NA	TRBJ1-5	CASSLGAVNQPQHF	TGCGCCAGCAGCTTGGGGGCAGTCAATCAGCCCCAGCATTTT
NA	TRBV4-1	NA	TRBJ1-1	CASSQGLIPNTEAFF	TGCGCCAGCAGCCAAGGTCTGATACCGAACACTGAAGCTTTCTTT
NA	TRBV7-9	NA	TRBJ2-3	CASSARTSSTDTQYF	TGTGCCAGCAGCGCTAGGACGTCTAGCACAGATACGCAGTATTTT
NA	TRBV2	NA	TRBJ1-5	CASRIEGVQPQHF	TGTGCCAGCAGAATTGAAGGGGTTCAGCCCCAGCATTTT
NA	TRBV6-6	NA	TRBJ1-1	CASSYSRAQQAFF	TGTGCCAGCAGTTACTCGAGGGCCCAACAAGCTTTCTTT
NA	TRBV6-5	NA	TRBJ2-1	CASSRGASWDEQFF	TGTGCCAGCAGTCGGGGGGCCTCGTGGGATGAGCAGTTCTTC
NA	TRBV11-2	NA	TRBJ1-1	CASSFYGSEAFF	TGTGCCAGCAGCTTTTATGGCTCTGAAGCTTTCTTT
once	TRBV27	NA	TRBJ1-3	CASRSPPSKGNTIYF	TGTGCCAGCCGCTCACCACCGTCGAAGGGAAACACCATATATTTT
NA	TRBV10-3	NA	TRBJ2-7	CAISEPGHQSYEQYF	TGTGCCATCAGTGAACCGGGACATCAGTCCTACGAGCAGTACTTC
once	TRBV2	NA	TRBJ1-1	CASSLEGLNTEAFF	TGTGCCAGCAGTCTGGAGGGTTTGAACACTGAAGCTTTCTTT
NA	TRBV12-2	NA	TRBJ1-2	CASRFPGYTF	TGTGCAAGTCGCTTTCCAGGCTACACCTTC
NA	TRBV11-2	TRBD1	TRBJ2-7	CASGDPYLPPGQGSYEQYF	TGTGCCAGTGGGGACCCGTATTTACCGCCGGGACAGGGTTCCTACGAGCAGTACTTC
NA	TRBV5-1	TRBD1	TRBJ1-5	CASSPNGQGHQPQHF	TGCGCCAGCAGCCCCAACGGACAGGGCCATCAGCCCCAGCATTTT
NA	TRBV19	NA	TRBJ2-3	CASSAPGDSSTDTQYF	TGTGCCAGTAGTGCCCCAGGGGATTCTAGCACAGATACGCAGTATTTT
NA	TRBV18	TRBD2	TRBJ2-2	CASSPGVAGSTGELFF	TGTGCCAGCTCGCCCGGGGTAGCGGGGAGCACCGGGGAGCTGTTTTTT
NA	TRBV5-6	TRBD1	TRBJ1-1	CASSRVDRGGTEAFF	TGTGCCAGCAGCCGAGTTGACAGGGGGGGAACTGAAGCTTTCTTT
NA	TRBV7-9	TRBD2	TRBJ2-3	CASSSTGGGMNTQYF	TGTGCCAGCAGCAGCACGGGGGGGGGTATGAATACGCAGTATTTT
NA	TRBV6-1	NA	TRBJ1-1	CASSREMNTEAFF	TGTGCCAGCTCGCGGGAGATGAACACTGAAGCTTTCTTT
once	TRBV29-1	NA	TRBJ1-2	CSVEVQANYGYTF	TGCAGCGTTGAGGTACAGGCAAACTATGGCTACACCTTC
once	TRBV7-3	TRBD1	TRBJ1-2	CASSPDARGGTGGVGNYGYTF	TGTGCCAGCAGCCCCGACGCAAGGGGGGGGACAGGGGGAGTTGGGAACTATGGCTACACCTTC
NA	TRBV30	TRBD2	TRBJ2-7	CAWSRGGGNSYEQYF	TGTGCCTGGAGTAGGGGCGGGGGAAACTCCTACGAGCAGTACTTC
NA	TRBV30	TRBD1	TRBJ1-4	CAWSVRTGAEKLFF	TGTGCCTGGAGTGTACGGACAGGGGCTGAAAAACTGTTTTTT
NA	TRBV11-2	TRBD1	TRBJ2-1	CASSFGTGTVYNEQFF	TGTGCCAGCAGCTTCGGGACAGGGACCGTATACAATGAGCAGTTCTTC
NA	TRBV5-6	NA	TRBJ1-2	CASSLGRDSSDTF	TGTGCCAGCAGCCTGGGACGGGACTCATCCGACACCTTC
NA	TRBV4-3	NA	TRBJ2-7	CASSQGGGPGSYEQYF	TGCGCCAGCAGCCAAGGTGGGGGGCCCGGATCCTACGAGCAGTACTTC
NA	TRBV7-9	NA	TRBJ2-4	CASSLAGLGKDKNIQYF	TGTGCCAGCAGCTTAGCGGGACTTGGGAAGGACAAAAACATTCAGTACTTC
NA	TRBV10-1	NA	TRBJ2-7	CASTEESTPYEQYF	TGCGCCAGCACCGAAGAGTCGACACCTTACGAGCAGTACTTC
NA	TRBV7-9	TRBD1	TRBJ1-3	CASSFDRGPSFGNTIYF	TGTGCCAGCAGCTTCGACAGGGGGCCCTCGTTCGGAAACACCATATATTTT
NA	TRBV6-6	NA	TRBJ1-4	CASTRIGESEKLFF	TGTGCCAGCACCAGAATCGGAGAGAGTGAAAAACTGTTTTTT
NA	TRBV7-9	NA	TRBJ1-2	CAGGGDPSYGYTF	TGTGCCGGCGGGGGGGACCCCTCCTATGGCTACACCTTC
NA	TRBV5-1	NA	TRBJ2-4	CASSFGAGNKNIQYF	TGCGCCAGCAGCTTTGGGGCAGGCAACAAAAACATTCAGTACTTC
once	TRBV5-4	NA	TRBJ2-1	CASSLDRGASYNEQFF	TGTGCCAGCAGCCTGGATAGGGGGGCCTCCTACAATGAGCAGTTCTTC